This T cell receptor (beta chain) was recorded in a study of shared clonotypes between healthy human individuals. Only in-frame clones appear in the TCRdb table, and some are missing; sequencing was by immunoSEQ multiplex PCR. The data hold about 2 million clones, with about 95% observed a single time. With 10 bases clipped from V and 10 bases from J, the junction kept 7 bases outside the gene matches. Per germline, CDR1 MGHDK and CDR2 SYGVNS. The CDR3 totals 12 residues. Study-level findings and limits: When naive CD4 clonotypes were compared across a few donors, about 5% were shared. The study found lower generation probabilities in non-shared clonotypes than in those shared by all four donors.

CD45RO-negative CD8 cells positively selected for CCR7 made up the naive population, which excluded terminally differentiated effector memory CD45RA+ cells. Turning to this clone: The antigen is unknown.

The sample taken for sequencing was naive CD8+ T cells sorted from blood. This TCR was sampled from a man younger than 30 in good health. The rearrangement joins TRBV25-1 to TRBJ1-4, with 9 bases fitting TRBD1. The CDR3 protein is CAIGTGGGKLFF. In DNA form, the CDR3 reads TGTGCCATCGGAACAGGGGGCGGAAAACTGTTTTTT.